The clone carrying this T cell receptor beta chain was seen more than once but under ten times. Its antigen is as yet unknown. The sample originates from a study of blood T cells in healthy people across ages. The authors ran a second PCR of about 6 to 12 cycles using a sample-barcoded 5' primer and a J-beta primer mix. Each cDNA molecule received a tag from a template-switch adaptor that had 12 random nucleotides. Using its own MiXCR run on the 5' RACE reads, TCRdb lists one record per CDR3 protein. The data contain about 400,000 distinct CDR3 sequences, approximately 47% of them singletons. Whole-study findings and limits: A greater number of naive CD4+ cells and higher diversity distinguished long-lived donors from aged donors. Expanded clonotype shifts may have been confounded, as the donors had an unknown CMV status. A strong correlation between TCR beta diversity and naive T cell percentage was seen.

The receptor comes from a man in his 60s in good health. Input material: blood.

In nucleotides, the CDR3 is TGTGCCAGCAGTGAAACAGGACTAGCGGGGCTCTACGAGCAGTACTTC. It is translated as CASSETGLAGLYEQYF. The V and J genes are TRBV6-1 and TRBJ2-7, with 12 bases lining up with TRBD2. CDR1 is MNHNS, CDR2 SASEGT, per germline. V was clipped by 2 bases and J by 3 bases; unmatched bases: 5. This CDR3 comprises 16 residues.